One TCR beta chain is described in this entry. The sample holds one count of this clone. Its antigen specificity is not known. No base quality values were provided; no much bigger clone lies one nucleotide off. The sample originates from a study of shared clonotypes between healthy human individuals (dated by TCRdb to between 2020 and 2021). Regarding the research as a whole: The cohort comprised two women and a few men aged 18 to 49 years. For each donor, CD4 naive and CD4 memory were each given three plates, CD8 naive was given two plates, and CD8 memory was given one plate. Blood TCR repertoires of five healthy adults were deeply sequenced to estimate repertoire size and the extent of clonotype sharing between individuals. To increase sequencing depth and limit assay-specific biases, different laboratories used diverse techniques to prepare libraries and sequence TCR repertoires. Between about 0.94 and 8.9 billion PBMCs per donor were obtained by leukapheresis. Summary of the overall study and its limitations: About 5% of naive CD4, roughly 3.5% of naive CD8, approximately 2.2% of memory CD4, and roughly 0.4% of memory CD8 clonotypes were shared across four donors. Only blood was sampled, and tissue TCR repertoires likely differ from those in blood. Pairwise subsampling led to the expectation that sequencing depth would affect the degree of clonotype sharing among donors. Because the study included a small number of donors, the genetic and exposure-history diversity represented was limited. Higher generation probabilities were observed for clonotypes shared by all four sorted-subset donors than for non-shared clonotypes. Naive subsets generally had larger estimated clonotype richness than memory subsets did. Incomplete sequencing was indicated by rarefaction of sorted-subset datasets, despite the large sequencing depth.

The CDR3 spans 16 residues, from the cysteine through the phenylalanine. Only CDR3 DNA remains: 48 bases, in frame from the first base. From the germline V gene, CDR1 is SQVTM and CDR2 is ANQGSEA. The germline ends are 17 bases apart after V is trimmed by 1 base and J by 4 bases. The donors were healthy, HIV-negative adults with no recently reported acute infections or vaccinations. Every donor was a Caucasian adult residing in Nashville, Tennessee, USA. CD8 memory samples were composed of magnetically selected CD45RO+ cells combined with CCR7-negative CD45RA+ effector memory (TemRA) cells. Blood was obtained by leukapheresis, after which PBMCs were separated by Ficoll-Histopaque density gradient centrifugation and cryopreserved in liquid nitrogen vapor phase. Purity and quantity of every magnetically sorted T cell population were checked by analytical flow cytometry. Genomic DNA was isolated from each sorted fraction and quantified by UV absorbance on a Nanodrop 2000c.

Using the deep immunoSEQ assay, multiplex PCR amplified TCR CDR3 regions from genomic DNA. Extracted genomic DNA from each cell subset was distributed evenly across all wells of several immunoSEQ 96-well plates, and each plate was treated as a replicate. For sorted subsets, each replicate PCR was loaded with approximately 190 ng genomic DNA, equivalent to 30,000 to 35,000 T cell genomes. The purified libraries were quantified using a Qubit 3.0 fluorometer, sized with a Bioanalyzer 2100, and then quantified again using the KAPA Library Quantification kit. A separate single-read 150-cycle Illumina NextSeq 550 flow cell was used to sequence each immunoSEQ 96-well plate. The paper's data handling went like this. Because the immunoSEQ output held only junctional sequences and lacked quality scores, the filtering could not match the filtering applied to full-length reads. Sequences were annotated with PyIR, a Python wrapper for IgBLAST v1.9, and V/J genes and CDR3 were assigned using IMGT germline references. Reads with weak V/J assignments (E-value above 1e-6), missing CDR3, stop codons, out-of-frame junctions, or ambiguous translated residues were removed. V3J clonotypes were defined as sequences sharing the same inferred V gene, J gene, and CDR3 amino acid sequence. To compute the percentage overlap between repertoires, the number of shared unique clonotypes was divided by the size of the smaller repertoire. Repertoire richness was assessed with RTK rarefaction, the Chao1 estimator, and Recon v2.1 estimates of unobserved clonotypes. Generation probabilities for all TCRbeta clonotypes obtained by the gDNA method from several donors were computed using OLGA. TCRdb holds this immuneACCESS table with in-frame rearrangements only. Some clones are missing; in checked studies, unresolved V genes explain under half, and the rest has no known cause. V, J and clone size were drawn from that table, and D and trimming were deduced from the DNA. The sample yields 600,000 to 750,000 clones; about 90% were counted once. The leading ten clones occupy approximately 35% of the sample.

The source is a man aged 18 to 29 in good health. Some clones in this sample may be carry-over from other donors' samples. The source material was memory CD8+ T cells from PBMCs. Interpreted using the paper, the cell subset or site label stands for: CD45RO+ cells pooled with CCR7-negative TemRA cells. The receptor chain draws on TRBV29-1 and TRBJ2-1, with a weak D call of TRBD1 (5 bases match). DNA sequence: TGCAGCGTTGAAGTTGTGCGGATAGGGGTATACAATGAGCAGTTCTTC. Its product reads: CSVEVVRIGVYNEQFF.